This record covers a single T cell receptor (beta chain). A second PCR, run for about 6 to 11 cycles, used a sample-barcoded 5' primer plus a J-beta primer mix. TCRdb processed the 5' RACE reads anew with MiXCR; each CDR3 protein has one entry. This sample has roughly 1,300,000 distinct CDR3 sequences, with 59% found just once. Germline CDR1 and CDR2: MNHEY and SVGEGT. The CDR3 has 16 residues. J was trimmed by 2 bases and V by 2 bases; bases with no gene match: 5. The entry originates in a study of blood T cells in healthy people across ages. Material for sequencing was blood. This chain links TRBV6-2 or TRBV6-3 with TRBJ2-3, with 9 bases lining up with TRBD2. The receptor was isolated from a man between 18 and 35 years old in good health. The CDR3 loop reads CASSYKVAGVTDTQYF. For the CDR3, the DNA is TGTGCCAGCAGTTACAAGGTAGCGGGGGTCACAGATACGCAGTATTTT.